The following is a T cell receptor beta chain sequence with its context. The antigen it recognizes is unknown. Base qualities are not recorded, but no much larger clone differs from it by a single base. Trimming removed 4 bases from V and 7 bases from J, leaving 16 bases between the germline ends. Via the germline V gene (reference sequence), CDR1 is LNHDA and CDR2 SQIVND. Measured from the cysteine to the phenylalanine, the CDR3 is 14 residues long. Just CDR3 DNA is preserved here, 42 bases in frame from base 1. This entry comes from a study of blood T cell repertoires in COVID-19 (TCRdb year 2020). Describing the broader study: The collaborator samples originated in the United States, Italy and Spain and spanned the acute and convalescent phases of COVID-19. The material from the prospective study consisted of cDNA or gDNA derived from T cells, B-cell-depleted T cells, or PBMCs. Where HLA class I and class II types were available, the types were taken from metadata supplied by the sample provider, not from assay-based typing. The repertoires were made available in a free public database intended to serve as a resource for research on the immune response to SARS-CoV-2. The dataset comprised deeply sampled blood TCRbeta repertoires from subjects exposed to, actively infected with, or recovered from COVID-19. Nearly every sample came with metadata listing a de-identified subject ID, COVID-19 status, age in years and sex. The samples were drawn from two sources: the first 160 participants of the ongoing ImmuneRACE study, and 950 to 1,500 subjects contributed by 6 global collaborators.

Overall study results and their limits: Clinical and demographic metadata were provided uncurated, with the amount varying by source and participant.

Enrolling through a virtual design, the prospective study's participants ranged in age from roughly 18 to 90 years and lived across more than 20 United States geographic areas. Cohort assignment in the prospective study relied on participant-reported clinical history from a screening survey and a study questionnaire. Exposed participants had been in contact with someone with a PCR-confirmed or clinician-diagnosed COVID-19 case within 2 weeks of study entry. Mobile phlebotomists in the prospective study collected whole blood, serum and a nasopharyngeal or oropharyngeal swab from every participant. Additional blood draws and questionnaires over an approximately 2-month period could optionally be provided by prospective study participants. Blood samples from the prospective study were shipped frozen or at room temperature prior to DNA extraction. TCRbeta CDR3 regions were amplified from genomic DNA using the immunoSEQ Assay, a bias-controlled multiplex PCR. As for how the authors treated the data: Nucleated cell counts per sample were estimated from amplification of reference gene primers within the assay. Sequence reads were collapsed and filtered to measure the absolute abundance of every unique TCRbeta CDR3 rearrangement. Productive Simpson clonality was computed per sample as the square root of Simpson's diversity index over productive rearrangements. TCRdb retrieved this table from immuneACCESS and kept in-frame rearrangements only. Not all clones are present; in checked studies, unresolved V genes account for under half, and no reason is known for the remainder. The D gene and trimming were derived from the DNA, and the V and J assignments and clone size from that table. For this sample there are roughly 230,000 clones; 85% appear just once. 6.6% of the sample comes from the top ten.

The receptor comes from a woman between 45 and 65 years old who had been exposed to COVID-19. The receptor chain draws on TRBV19 and TRBJ1-2; matching of 5 bases hints at TRBD1 as the D gene. The sample taken for sequencing was PBMCs or T cells enriched from blood (not recorded which). This receptor carries the CDR3 CASSTWGDVRGYTF. DNA sequence: TGTGCCAGTAGTACTTGGGGGGATGTACGTGGCTACACCTTC.